This T cell receptor (beta chain) is from a study of T cells and Merkel cell carcinoma outcomes. Study results and limitations: Merkel cell carcinoma outcomes were reportedly predicted by repertoire and T-cell density.

CDR1 is SGHTS and CDR2 is YDEGEE in the germline V gene. CDR3 length: 12 amino acids. V was pared by 0 bases and J by 15 bases, with 13 bases between. Only in-frame clones appear in the TCRdb table, and some are missing; sequencing was by immunoSEQ multiplex PCR. The sample shows over 15,000 clones, 80% to 90% of them seen only once. As to this clone: The antigen is undetermined.

The sample comprised tumor tissue from Merkel cell carcinoma. The rearrangement uses TRBV5-8 and TRBJ2-1; TRBD1 might be the D (6 bases). The TCR originated in a human donor with Merkel cell carcinoma. The CDR3 loop reads CASSLVTGRRFF. The CDR3 DNA reads as TGTGCCAGCAGCTTGGTAACAGGGAGACGGTTCTTC.